The 22 T cell receptor beta chains listed next were all sequenced from one sample in a study of cytomegalovirus exposure and HLA in healthy donors. PCR primers comprised 60 Vbeta and 13 Jbeta primers. The data were produced by immunoSEQ multiplex PCR, yet TCRdb's version contains in-frame clones alone and is incomplete. The table has about 120,000 clones, 60% to 75% seen once. Source material: PBMCs. These TCRs come from a woman in her thirties or forties in good health and CMV-seropositive.

This clone was detected a few times. The V gene is TRBV14, the J gene TRBJ2-5; tentative D call: TRBD1 (6 bases). CDR1 SGHDN and CDR2 FVKESK come from the germline V gene. V was pared by 2 bases and J by 4 bases, with 14 bases between. The CDR3 covers 15 residues. In DNA form, the CDR3 reads TGTGCCAGCAGCCAAACAGGGTTGGTGGGAGAGACCCAGTACTTC. It specifies CASSQTGLVGETQYF. The full variable domain, with the rest looked up from reference TRBV14 and TRBJ2-5, is EAGVTQFPSHSVIEKGQTVTLRCDPISGHDNLYWYRRVMGKEIKFLLHFVKESKQDESGMPNNRFLAERTGGTYSTLKVQPAELEDSGVYFCASSQTGLVGETQYFGPGTRLLVL.

This clone was detected a few times. Sequence at one end of the junction differs from germline and may be a read error. The chain combines TRBV10-3 with TRBJ1-2; 9 nucleotides align to TRBD1. The CDR3 length is 13 residues. Germline values: CDR1 ENHRY, CDR2 SYGVKD. The CDR3 nucleotides are TGTGCCGTCAGACAGGGGGCTAACTATGGCTACACCTTC. Its protein product is CAVRQGANYGYTF.

The chain carries TRBV27 and TRBJ2-5; D uncertain. Germline CDR1 MNHEY, CDR2 SMNVEV (reference sequence). The CDR3 contains 14 residues. Between the trimmed V and J ends, which lost 2 bases and 4 bases, there was a span of 11 bases. CDR3 DNA sequence: TGTGCCAGCAGTTTAATTGTAGATTTAGAGACCCAGTACTTC. As protein: CASSLIVDLETQYF.

The rearrangement links TRBV6-4 to TRBJ2-3, with D possibly being TRBD2 (7 bases). The ends were cut back, 4 bases at V and 2 bases at J, with 13 bases in the middle. Germline V lookup: CDR1 MRHNA, CDR2 SNTAGT. This CDR3 is built from 15 residues. As DNA, the CDR3 is TGTGCCAGCAGTGGTCAAGCGGGACACACAGATACGCAGTATTTT. Translating gives CASSGQAGHTDTQYF.

The rearrangement joins TRBV5-1 to TRBJ2-1; 7 bases are shared with TRBD2. CDR3 length: 15 residues. Trimming took 1 base from V and 4 from J; bases not matched to a gene: 5. Germline assignment: CDR1 SGHRS and CDR2 YFSETQ. CDR3 amino acids: CASSLQSGVYNEQFF. The CDR3 nucleotides read TGCGCCAGCAGCTTGCAGAGCGGGGTATACAATGAGCAGTTCTTC. The full variable domain, with the rest looked up from reference TRBV5-1 and TRBJ2-1, is KAGVTQTPRYLIKTRGQQVTLSCSPISGHRSVSWYQQTPGQGLQFLFEYFSETQRNKGNFPGRFSGRQFSNSRSEMNVSTLELGDSALYLCASSLQSGVYNEQFFGPGTRLTVL.

This clone appeared once. This chain connects TRBV2 to TRBJ2-1, with 9 bases identical to TRBD1. The CDR3 sequence is 14 residues long. Looked up from germline, CDR1 is SNHLY and CDR2 is FYNNEI. V was clipped by 6 bases and J by 6 bases; unmatched bases: 6. The CDR3 reads CASRIPGQGNEQFF. For the CDR3, the DNA is TGTGCCAGCAGAATACCGGGACAGGGCAATGAGCAGTTCTTC.

V usage is TRBV9 and J usage is TRBJ1-4, with 9 bases fitting TRBD1. The germline V gene encodes CDR1 SGDLS and CDR2 YYNGEE. The CDR3 loop spans 16 amino acids. The ends lost 3 bases at V and 7 bases at J; junction bases unmatched: 10. In nucleotides, the CDR3 is TGTGCCAGCAGCGCAGACCCCGGGACAGGGACTGAAAAACTGTTTTTT. It translates to CASSADPGTGTEKLFF.

Only a few counts were recorded for this clone. For the CDR3, the DNA is TGTGCCAGTAGTATTCAGGGAGGACAGCCCCAGCATTTT. Amino acid sequence: CASSIQGGQPQHF. This rearrangement joins TRBV19 to TRBJ1-5, with D perhaps TRBD1 (5 bases). The CDR3 loop spans 13 amino acids. The germline gives CDR1 LNHDA, CDR2 SQIVND (reference sequence). Trimming took 3 bases from V and 7 from J, leaving 10 bases between them.

On this clone itself: The junction differs from germline at one of its ends, possibly a read error. V and J are TRBV6-5 and TRBJ2-5, with a possible D match to TRBD2 (5 bases). Germline CDR1 reads MNHEY; CDR2 reads SVGAGI. The CDR3 is made up of 10 amino acids. The CDR3 sequence is CASSLDCHNF. The CDR3 DNA reads as TGTGCCAGCAGTTTGGACTGCCACAACTTC.

CDR3 amino acids: CATSRDRNSGANVLTF. CDR3 in DNA: TGTGCCACCAGCAGAGACAGAAACTCTGGGGCCAACGTCCTGACTTTC. V usage is TRBV15 and J usage is TRBJ2-6; D is unresolved. V was pared by 0 bases and J by 0 bases, with 6 bases between. The CDR3 contains 16 residues. Germline V lookup: CDR1 LNHNV, CDR2 YYDKDF (reference sequence).

The rearrangement links TRBV9 to TRBJ2-1, with TRBD2 matching 7 bases. The germline CDR1 and CDR2 sequences are SGDLS and YYNGEE. This CDR3 has 15 residues. Trimming cost V 3 bases and J 2 bases; bases outside gene matches: 5. The CDR3 bases are TGTGCCAGCAGCGACGGGACTACTACCTACAATGAGCAGTTCTTC. Its protein product is CASSDGTTTYNEQFF.

The chain recombines TRBV6-1 with TRBJ2-7, with TRBD2 matching over 7 bases. The CDR3 sequence is 14 residues long. The germline V gene has CDR1 MNHNS and CDR2 SASEGT. V shed 3 bases, J shed 3 bases, and the junction held 5 bases outside the gene matches. The CDR3 coding sequence is TGTGCCAGCAGTGAGGCGGGGGACGACTACGAGCAGTACTTC. Protein product: CASSEAGDDYEQYF.

V usage is TRBV10-3 and J usage is TRBJ1-2; 7 nucleotides line up with TRBD1. CDR1 is ENHRY and CDR2 is SYGVKD in the germline V gene. There are 14 residues in the CDR3. The J segment lost 6 bases and the V segment lost 4 bases, leaving 8 bases of the junction unmatched. The CDR3 sequence is CAISVGDRADGYTF. The DNA of the CDR3 is TGTGCCATCAGTGTGGGTGACAGGGCAGATGGCTACACCTTC.

The CDR3 DNA sequence: TGTGCCAGCTCACCACTAGGACAGAGCAATCAGCCCCAGCATTTT. Amino acids: CASSPLGQSNQPQHF. This chain joins TRBV18 and TRBJ1-5, with D maybe TRBD1 (6 bases). With 1 base removed from V and 1 base from J, the gap between germline ends came to 8 bases. This CDR3 has 15 residues. Looked up from germline, CDR1 is KGHSH and CDR2 is LQKENI.

V gene TRBV9 combines with J gene TRBJ2-1; 8 nucleotides agree with TRBD1. The germline V gene has CDR1 SGDLS and CDR2 YYNGEE. The CDR3 runs to 14 residues. V lost 4 bases to trimming and J lost 6 bases; unmatched junction nucleotides: 6. Here the CDR3 reads CASSYTGQGNEQFF. The CDR3 region has the DNA TGTGCCAGCAGCTACACCGGACAGGGCAATGAGCAGTTCTTC.

This clone showed up just a few times. The gene calls are TRBV7-9 and TRBJ2-1; possibly TRBD2 for D (6 bases). The CDR3 sequence is 13 residues long. V lost 8 bases to trimming and J lost 0 bases, with 8 bases between them. Germline loops: CDR1 SEHNR, CDR2 FQNEAQ (reference sequence). The CDR3 region has the DNA TGTGCCAGCCCGGGGGACTCCTACAATGAGCAGTTCTTC. Translating it yields CASPGDSYNEQFF.

The DNA of the CDR3 is TGTGCCAGCAGCGCACGGGCGGGGGGGCCGGGCGAGCAGTACTTC. Amino acids: CASSARAGGPGEQYF. The rearrangement uses TRBV7-9 and TRBJ2-7, with 9 bases matching TRBD2. Germline CDR1 reads SEHNR; CDR2 reads FQNEAQ (reference sequence). V shed 5 bases, J shed 6 bases, and the junction held 11 bases outside the gene matches. This CDR3 is built from 15 residues.

Worth noting for this clone: The CDR3 end shows no conserved phenylalanine or tryptophan, and so a read error is likely. The chain uses TRBV30 and TRBJ1-1; a weak D match, TRBD1 (6 bases). Germline V gives CDR1 GTSNPN, CDR2 SVGIG (reference sequence). The CDR3 is 14 amino acids. The ends were cut back, 5 bases at V and 4 bases at J, with 17 bases in the middle. As DNA, the CDR3 is TGTGCCTGGTGGGGCCGACAAGGGGGCACTGAAGCTTTCCTT. This gives the protein CAWWGRQGGTEAFL.

This clone was counted between two and nine times. The chain uses TRBV2 and TRBJ2-1; TRBD2 aligns across 7 bases. This CDR3 contains 15 residues. Germline values: CDR1 SNHLY, CDR2 FYNNEI. Trimming cost V 1 base and J 4 bases; bases outside gene matches: 4. The CDR3 region has the DNA TGTGCCAGCAGTGAAGGGGGAGGGCCTTACAATGAGCAGTTCTTC. Translating it yields CASSEGGGPYNEQFF.

This chain connects TRBV28 to TRBJ2-5; TRBD1 agrees at 7 bases. The CDR3 spans 15 residues. The germline CDR1 and CDR2 sequences are MDHEN and SYDVKM. V lost 8 bases, J lost 2 bases, and 11 bases stayed unmatched. The CDR3 sequence: CASGGVAGGQETQYF. DNA of the CDR3: TGTGCCAGCGGTGGGGTGGCAGGGGGACAAGAGACCCAGTACTTC.

V and J are TRBV19 and TRBJ1-5, with a weak D call TRBD1 (5 bases). V lost 5 bases to trimming and J lost 7 bases, with 15 bases between them. The CDR3 is 14 residues long. Germline V lookup: CDR1 LNHDA, CDR2 SQIVND (reference sequence). CDR3 residues: CASSESTVSQPQHF. CDR3 DNA sequence: TGTGCCAGTAGTGAATCGACAGTGAGCCAGCCCCAGCATTTT.

The gene calls are TRBV30 and TRBJ1-1; TRBD1 agrees at 11 bases. Germline values: CDR1 GTSNPN, CDR2 SVGIG (reference sequence). V lost 2 bases, J lost 8 bases, and 10 bases stayed unmatched. The CDR3 has 15 amino acids. The CDR3 DNA sequence: TGTGCCTGGAGTTCTCCGGGGACAGGGGGAAGGGAAGCTTTCTTT. As protein: CAWSSPGTGGREAFF.